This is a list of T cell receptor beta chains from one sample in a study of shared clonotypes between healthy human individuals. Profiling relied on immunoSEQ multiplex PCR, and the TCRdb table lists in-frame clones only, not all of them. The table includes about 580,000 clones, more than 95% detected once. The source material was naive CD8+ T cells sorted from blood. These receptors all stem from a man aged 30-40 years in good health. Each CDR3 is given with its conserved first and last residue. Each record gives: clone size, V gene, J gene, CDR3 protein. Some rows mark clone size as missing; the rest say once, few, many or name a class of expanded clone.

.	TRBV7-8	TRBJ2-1	CASSLGLDIYNEQFF
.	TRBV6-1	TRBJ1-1	CASRGRGLGEAFF
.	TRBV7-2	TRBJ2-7	CASSLSTDEQYF
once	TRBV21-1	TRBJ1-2	CASSKGGGLGGYTF
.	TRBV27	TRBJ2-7	CASSSTPGFSEQYF
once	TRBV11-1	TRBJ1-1	CASSSPTEAFF
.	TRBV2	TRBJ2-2	CASRVGTGELFF
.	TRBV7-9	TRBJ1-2	CASSLVPGQRPTFNYGYTF
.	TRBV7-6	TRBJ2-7	CASSLGPTGTMNEQYF
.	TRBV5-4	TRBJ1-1	CASSLATEAFF
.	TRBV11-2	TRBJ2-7	CASSLEIEQYF
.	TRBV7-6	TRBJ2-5	CASSYRTSGVETQYF
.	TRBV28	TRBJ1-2	CASSPGQPFYGYTF
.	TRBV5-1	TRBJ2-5	CASSLTGTGVIETQYF
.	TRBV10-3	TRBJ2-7	CAISSGPSYEQYF
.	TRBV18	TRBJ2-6	CASSPPAGANVLTF
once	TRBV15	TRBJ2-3	CATSSWDTQYF
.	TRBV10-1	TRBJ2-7	CASSGPGQGQYF
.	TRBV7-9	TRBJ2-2	CASRKLDSNTGELFF
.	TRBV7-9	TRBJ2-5	CASSRSGVEETQYF
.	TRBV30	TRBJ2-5	CAWSVGGQRETQYF
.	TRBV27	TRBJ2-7	CASRPSPTYEQYF
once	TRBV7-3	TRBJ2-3	CASSLVGQGPTDTQYF
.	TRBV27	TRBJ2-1	CASSSHHSGSSYNEQFF